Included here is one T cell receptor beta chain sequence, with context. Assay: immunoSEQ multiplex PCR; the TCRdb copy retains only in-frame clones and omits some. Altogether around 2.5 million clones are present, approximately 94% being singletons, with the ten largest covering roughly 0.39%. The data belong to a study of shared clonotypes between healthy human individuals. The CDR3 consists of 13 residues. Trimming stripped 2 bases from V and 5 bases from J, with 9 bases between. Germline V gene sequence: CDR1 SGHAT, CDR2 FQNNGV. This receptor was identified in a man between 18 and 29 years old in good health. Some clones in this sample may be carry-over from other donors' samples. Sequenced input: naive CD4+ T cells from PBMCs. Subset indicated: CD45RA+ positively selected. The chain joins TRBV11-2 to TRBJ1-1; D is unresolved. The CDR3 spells CASSLITGTEAFF. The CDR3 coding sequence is TGTGCCAGCAGCTTAATAACGGGAACTGAAGCTTTCTTT.